This T cell receptor (beta chain) was sequenced in a study of somatic mutations in cytotoxic T cells in rheumatoid arthritis. Study findings and constraints: Patients with rheumatoid arthritis did not differ significantly from age-matched healthy controls in CD8+ T-cell clonality. Healthy controls did not share the age-linked increase in CD8+ clonality seen in rheumatoid arthritis patients.

Recruitment of healthy controls drew on blood donors, who had a median age of around 56 years (range about 21-70) and were 50% to 55% female. The CDR3 covers 15 residues. Germline CDR1 and CDR2: SGHTA and FQGTGA. Germline trimming cut 1 base from V and 3 bases from J; bases unmatched to any gene: 4. As for this clone: Its antigen remains unidentified.

Assay: immunoSEQ multiplex PCR; the TCRdb copy retains only in-frame clones and omits some. The table includes just under 20,000 clones, roughly 87% detected once. Sequencing was performed on CD8+ T cells sorted from blood. This clonotype was obtained from a woman aged 45 to 65 in good health. This chain joins TRBV7-3 and TRBJ2-3; 7 bases fit TRBD1. CDR3 loop: CASSLSYRGTDTQYF. CDR3 DNA: TGTGCCAGCAGCTTAAGTTACAGGGGTACAGATACGCAGTATTTT.